Sequencing of this T cell receptor (beta chain) was carried out in a study of CD8+CD57+ T cells in acquired aplastic anemia. TCR beta VDJ and CDR3 were profiled, and genomic DNA was the template. TCRdb ran MiXCR on the reads and lists one entry per CDR3 protein. Of roughly 200,000 distinct CDR3 sequences in the sample, roughly 60% were seen once. By share of the sample, this clonotype is medium-sized. Its antigen is unidentified. Study observations and caveats: Patients and controls were not found to differ significantly in CD8+ Simpson's diversity.

CDR1 and CDR2 (germline): LGHNA, YNFKEQ. The CDR3 covers 13 residues. V gave up 0 bases and J gave up 2 bases, with 4 bases separating them. Before being chosen for sequencing, patients had shown CD8+CD57+ cell expansion by flow cytometry. This clonotype was sampled from a human donor with aplastic anemia. The genes are TRBV4-2 and TRBJ1-1; the D is unclear. The source material was sorted CD4+, CD8+, or CD8+CD57+ T cells (not recorded which) from PBMCs. The CDR3 sequence is CASSQEPNTEAFF. The CDR3 nucleotides are TGTGCCAGCAGCCAAGAGCCAAACACTGAAGCTTTCTTT.